A selection of T cell receptor beta chains follows, all from one sample in a study of T cell repertoires in cytomegalovirus infection. Their antigens remain unidentified. TCRdb re-analysed the reads in MiXCR, keeping a single row per CDR3 protein. This table has 71,000 or so distinct CDR3 sequences, approximately 20% appearing once. The specimen was CD8+ T cells from cultured PBMCs, collected from culture after CMV antigen stimulation. The receptors were sampled from a human donor in good health (CMV status not recorded). Some clones in this sample may be carry-over from other donors' samples. CDR3s include the opening cysteine and the closing phenylalanine or tryptophan. Each record gives: J gene, D gene, clone size, V gene, CDR3 protein, CDR3 DNA. D genes are given only for firm matches. Rows may omit the clone size; those that give it use once, few, many or a size class.

>TRBJ2-7|TRBD1|.|TRBV6-6
CASSTRTGDEQYF
TGTGCCAGCAGTACTCGGACAGGCGACGAGCAGTACTTC
>TRBJ2-1|TRBD2|.|TRBV12-3/TRBV12-4
CASSNGGYNEQFF
TGTGCCAGCAGTAACGGGGGGTACAATGAGCAGTTCTTC
>TRBJ2-7|.|.|TRBV7-9
CASSNLPRGIIPYEQYF
TGTGCCAGCAGCAACCTACCCAGGGGAATCATCCCCTACGAGCAGTACTTC
>TRBJ2-1|.|.|TRBV25-1
CASSFTGTAYNEQFF
TGTGCCAGCAGCTTTACCGGGACTGCCTACAATGAGCAGTTCTTC
>TRBJ2-3|.|few|TRBV15
CATSRTSSTDTQYF
TGTGCCACCAGCAGAACTAGTAGCACAGATACGCAGTATTTT
>TRBJ2-5|.|.|TRBV6-2/TRBV6-3
CASSFSVQDVETQYF
TGTGCCAGCAGTTTCTCGGTCCAGGACGTGGAGACCCAGTACTTC
>TRBJ2-5|TRBD2|few|TRBV6-5
CASSPGASWGGETQYF
TGTGCCAGCAGCCCCGGGGCTTCGTGGGGGGGGGAGACCCAGTACTTC
>TRBJ1-1|.|few|TRBV7-2
CASSSITPVDAEAFF
TGTGCCAGCAGCTCCATTACACCGGTGGACGCTGAAGCTTTCTTT
>TRBJ2-5|TRBD1|.|TRBV25-1
CASGLGTGGETQYF
TGTGCCAGCGGCCTGGGGACAGGGGGAGAGACCCAGTACTTC
>TRBJ1-5|.|.|TRBV7-2
CASSQTTGDQPQHF
TGTGCCAGCAGCCAAACAACAGGAGATCAGCCCCAGCATTTT
>TRBJ1-5|.|.|TRBV7-8
CASSLVRVQQPQHF
TGTGCCAGCAGCTTAGTTAGGGTTCAACAGCCCCAGCATTTT
>TRBJ2-5|TRBD1|.|TRBV7-2
CASSSGTAEETQYF
TGTGCCAGCAGCTCTGGGACAGCAGAAGAGACCCAGTACTTC
>TRBJ1-5|.|.|TRBV6-6
CASSYSGGNQPQHF
TGTGCCAGCAGTTACTCGGGGGGGAATCAGCCCCAGCATTTT
>TRBJ1-5|.|.|TRBV7-9
CASSLGDQNNQPQHF
TGTGCCAGCAGCTTAGGGGACCAGAACAATCAGCCCCAGCATTTT
>TRBJ2-2|TRBD1|.|TRBV7-6
CASSMTGGTGELFF
TGTGCCAGCAGCATGACAGGGGGAACCGGGGAGCTGTTTTTT
>TRBJ2-2|TRBD1|.|TRBV7-8
CASSFTGTGITGELFF
TGTGCCAGCAGCTTTACCGGGACAGGAATTACCGGGGAGCTGTTTTTT
>TRBJ1-1|.|.|TRBV25-1
CASSPGFGITEAFF
TGTGCCAGCAGTCCCGGGTTCGGTATAACTGAAGCTTTCTTT
>TRBJ1-6|.|few|TRBV4-1
CASSQLSSYNSPLHF
TGCGCCAGCAGCCAACTGAGCTCCTATAATTCACCCCTCCACTTT
>TRBJ2-7|.|many|TRBV7-2
CASSLGWGRDSYEQYF
TGTGCCAGCAGCTTAGGTTGGGGCAGGGACTCCTACGAGCAGTACTTC
>TRBJ1-4|.|.|TRBV19
CASSILLSATNEKLFF
TGTGCCAGTAGTATACTCCTGTCGGCAACTAATGAAAAACTGTTTTTT
>TRBJ2-2|.|.|TRBV27
CASRDYTGELFF
TGTGCCAGCCGGGACTACACCGGGGAGCTGTTTTTT
>TRBJ1-1|.|few|TRBV4-1
CASSPRRGMNTEAFF
TGTGCCAGCAGTCCAAGGAGGGGCATGAACACTGAAGCTTTCTTT
>TRBJ2-1|.|.|TRBV6-1
CASSERLAGARIKGNEQFF
TGTGCCAGCAGTGAAAGACTGGCGGGGGCCAGGATCAAAGGCAATGAGCAGTTCTTC
>TRBJ2-7|TRBD2|.|TRBV4-1
CASSQETGGPSYEQYF
TGCGCCAGCAGCCAAGAGACGGGGGGGCCCTCCTACGAGCAGTACTTC
>TRBJ1-5|TRBD1|.|TRBV27
CASSPRGTGNQPQHF
TGTGCCAGCAGTCCTAGGGGGACAGGGAATCAGCCCCAGCATTTT
>TRBJ1-2|TRBD1|.|TRBV6-8
CASSYGTESDYGYTF
TGTGCCAGCAGTTACGGGACAGAAAGCGACTATGGCTACACCTTC
>TRBJ2-3|TRBD1|few|TRBV6-6
CASSEPPGQGSDTQYF
TGTGCCAGCAGTGAGCCCCCGGGACAGGGGTCAGATACGCAGTATTTT
>TRBJ2-1|TRBD1|.|TRBV6-5
CASRRGGTNHNEQFF
TGTGCCAGCAGACGAGGGGGCACAAACCACAATGAGCAGTTCTTC
>TRBJ2-2|TRBD1|.|TRBV12-3/TRBV12-4
CASSPRGQGYTGELFF
TGTGCCAGCAGTCCCAGAGGACAGGGGTACACCGGGGAGCTGTTTTTT
>TRBJ2-1|.|many|TRBV12-3/TRBV12-4
CASSFKGPNEQFF
TGTGCCAGCAGTTTTAAGGGACCCAATGAGCAGTTCTTC
>TRBJ1-1|TRBD1|.|TRBV5-4
CASSKPGQLNTEAFF
TGTGCCAGCAGCAAACCGGGACAGTTAAACACTGAAGCTTTCTTT
>TRBJ2-1|.|few|TRBV7-6
CASSLAISNEQFF
TGTGCCAGCAGCTTAGCTATCTCCAATGAGCAGTTCTTC
>TRBJ1-3|TRBD1|.|TRBV7-6
CASSHRQGLSGNTIYF
TGTGCCAGCAGCCACCGACAGGGGCTTTCTGGAAACACCATATATTTT
>TRBJ1-2|.|.|TRBV4-2
CASSQEVGDLYGYTF
TGTGCCAGCAGCCAAGAAGTTGGCGACCTATATGGCTACACCTTC
>TRBJ1-2|.|few|TRBV2
CATLTGADGYTF
TGTGCCACCTTGACAGGAGCAGATGGCTACACCTTC
>TRBJ2-5|TRBD1|once|TRBV7-6
CASSQGGQGAFETQHF
TGTGCTAGCAGCCAAGGGGGACAGGGGGCATTCGAGACCCAGCACTTC
>TRBJ2-1|TRBD2|.|TRBV27
CASKNSGGSYNEQFF
TGTGCCAGCAAGAATAGCGGGGGCTCGTACAATGAGCAGTTCTTC
>TRBJ2-2|.|few|TRBV4-3
CASSQDFGETGELFF
TGCGCCAGCAGCCAAGATTTCGGGGAAACCGGGGAGCTGTTTTTT
>TRBJ2-2|TRBD1|medium-sized|TRBV6-2/TRBV6-3
CASSYSRTGSGELFF
TGTGCCAGCAGTTACTCAAGGACAGGGTCCGGGGAGCTGTTTTTT
>TRBJ1-5|.|few|TRBV7-9
CASTDGGQPQHF
TGTGCCAGCACCGACGGGGGTCAGCCCCAGCATTTT
>TRBJ1-5|.|few|TRBV6-1
CASRERGAGNQPQHF
TGTGCCAGCAGGGAGAGGGGGGCTGGCAATCAGCCCCAGCATTTT
>TRBJ2-2|TRBD2|.|TRBV7-8
CASSGRVARGGRTGELFF
TGTGCCAGCAGCGGTCGCGTTGCGCGGGGGGGCCGTACCGGGGAGCTGTTTTTT
>TRBJ1-1|.|.|TRBV7-2
CASSLKRGKRNTEAFF
TGTGCCAGCAGCTTAAAGCGGGGGAAAAGGAACACTGAAGCTTTCTTT
>TRBJ2-3|.|.|TRBV7-8
CASSPWGDTQYF
TGTGCCAGCAGCCCCTGGGGGGATACGCAGTATTTT
>TRBJ2-2|TRBD2|.|TRBV5-6
CASSSDGAPTSGGNTGELFF
TGTGCCAGCAGCTCCGATGGGGCCCCTACTAGCGGGGGCAACACCGGGGAGCTGTTTTTT
>TRBJ1-5|TRBD1|few|TRBV12-3/TRBV12-4
CASRGDRDSNQPQHF
TGTGCCAGCAGGGGGGACAGGGATAGCAATCAGCCCCAGCATTTT
>TRBJ2-5|TRBD1|few|TRBV7-9
CAISDSNRGPQETQYF
TGTGCCATATCCGATTCAAACAGGGGCCCCCAAGAGACCCAGTACTTC
>TRBJ1-2|.|few|TRBV14
CASSQDMGLTAEGYTF
TGTGCCAGCAGCCAAGATATGGGATTGACCGCGGAGGGCTACACCTTC
>TRBJ1-5|.|.|TRBV4-1
CASSQKGGQPQHF
TGCGCCAGCAGCCAGAAGGGGGGTCAGCCCCAGCATTTT
>TRBJ1-1|TRBD1|.|TRBV12-3/TRBV12-4
CASSFQGATEAFF
TGTGCCAGCAGTTTTCAGGGGGCTACTGAAGCTTTCTTT
>TRBJ2-5|TRBD1|few|TRBV15
CATSGQGGVTQYF
TGTGCCACCAGCGGACAGGGAGGTGTTACCCAGTACTTC
>TRBJ2-2|.|few|TRBV7-2
CASLTANTGELFF
TGTGCCAGCTTGACCGCGAACACCGGGGAGCTGTTTTTT
>TRBJ1-4|.|.|TRBV18
CASSPPAGVDEKLFF
TGTGCCAGCTCACCACCCGCAGGGGTAGATGAAAAACTGTTTTTT
>TRBJ2-7|.|.|TRBV7-2
CASSLGLKHSSYEQYF
TGTGCCAGCAGCTTAGGTTTGAAGCACTCCTCCTACGAGCAGTACTTC
>TRBJ2-3|TRBD1|.|TRBV6-2/TRBV6-3
CASSRGGPDTQYF
TGTGCCAGCAGTCGAGGGGGCCCAGATACGCAGTATTTT
>TRBJ2-5|.|few|TRBV6-1
CASSLNRMLETQYF
TGTGCCAGCAGTTTAAACAGGATGTTGGAGACCCAGTACTTC
>TRBJ2-7|.|.|TRBV7-2
CASSPDGFEQYF
TGTGCCAGCAGCCCGGACGGTTTTGAGCAGTACTTC